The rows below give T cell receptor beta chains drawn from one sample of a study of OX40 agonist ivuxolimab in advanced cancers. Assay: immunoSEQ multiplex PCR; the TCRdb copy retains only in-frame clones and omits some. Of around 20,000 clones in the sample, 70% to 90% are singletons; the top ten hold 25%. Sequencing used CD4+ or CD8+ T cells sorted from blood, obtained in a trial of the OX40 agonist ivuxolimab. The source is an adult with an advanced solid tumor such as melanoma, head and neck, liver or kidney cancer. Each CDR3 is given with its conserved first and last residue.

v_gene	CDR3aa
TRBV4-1	CASSQGTGRAYNEQFF
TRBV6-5	CASSPGGNGELFF
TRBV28	CASNSKIQETQYF
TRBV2	CASSEARAGGQPQHF
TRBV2	CASSVSSNQPQHF
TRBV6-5	CASSPGGDGYEQYF
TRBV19	CASSPAAGPYEQYF
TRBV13	CASSLVTITGSGNTIYF
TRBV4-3	CASSHKVPGQGNTIYF
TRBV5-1	CASSLAGTNYGYTF
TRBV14	CASSPNEGAHQPQHF
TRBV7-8	CASSEGWETQYF
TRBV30	CAWSLGQGGTEAFF
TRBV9	CASSVEPLGSEAFF
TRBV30	CAWIYRGMNTEAFF
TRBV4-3	CASSQTGLAANEQFF
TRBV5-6	CASHTLVGIQYF
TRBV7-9	CASSLGQKAFF
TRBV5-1	CASRPSYGDGYTF